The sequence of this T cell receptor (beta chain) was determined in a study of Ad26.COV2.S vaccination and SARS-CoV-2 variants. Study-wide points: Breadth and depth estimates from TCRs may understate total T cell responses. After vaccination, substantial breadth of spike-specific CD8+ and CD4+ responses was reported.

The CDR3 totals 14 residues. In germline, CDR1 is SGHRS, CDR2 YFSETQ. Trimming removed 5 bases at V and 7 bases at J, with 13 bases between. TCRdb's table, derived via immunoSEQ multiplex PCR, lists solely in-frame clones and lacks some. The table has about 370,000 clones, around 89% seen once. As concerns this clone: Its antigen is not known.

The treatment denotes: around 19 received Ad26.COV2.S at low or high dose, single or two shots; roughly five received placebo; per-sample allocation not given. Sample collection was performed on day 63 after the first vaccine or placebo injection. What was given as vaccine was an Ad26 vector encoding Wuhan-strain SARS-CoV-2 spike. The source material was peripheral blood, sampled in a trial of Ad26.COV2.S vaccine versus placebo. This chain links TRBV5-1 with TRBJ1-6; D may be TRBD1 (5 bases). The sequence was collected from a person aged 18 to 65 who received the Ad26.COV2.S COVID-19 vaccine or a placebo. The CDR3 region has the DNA TGCGCCAGCAGATCCGGGACCCAGAATTCACCCCTCCACTTT. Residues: CASRSGTQNSPLHF.